The subject of this entry is one T cell receptor (beta chain). PCR was performed using 60 Vbeta and 13 Jbeta primers. Original processing notes: Later work found 65 million to 100 million unique TCR beta chains, with about 10 million shared. Clones were sequenced by immunoSEQ multiplex PCR, and TCRdb holds only the in-frame ones, with some missing. The V and J calls and clone size were taken over from that table, and D and trimming were inferred from the DNA. The profile shows over 150,000 clones, approximately 71% of them singletons. The entry originates in a study of cytomegalovirus exposure and HLA in healthy donors. V was pared by 5 bases and J by 7 bases, with 11 bases between. Germline V lookup: CDR1 SNHLY, CDR2 FYNNEI. This CDR3 region has 13 residues.

The clonotype originates from a man aged 50-60 years in good health and CMV-seronegative. The sequenced sample was PBMCs. V usage is TRBV2 and J usage is TRBJ1-4; D might be TRBD1 (6 bases). CDR3 nucleotide sequence: TGTGCCAGCAGTACAGGGATTCGTGAAAAACTGTTTTTT. This translates into CASSTGIREKLFF.